These 32 T cell receptor beta chains came from one sample sequenced in a study of T cell responses to AZD1222 COVID-19 vaccine. Only in-frame clones appear in the TCRdb table, and some are missing; sequencing was by immunoSEQ multiplex PCR. Of more than 110,000 clones in the sample, roughly 85% were seen once. Specimen: peripheral blood, collected on day 0 of AZD1222 vaccination. Every receptor here comes from an adult in good health.

The chain links TRBV19 to TRBJ2-4; the D is unclear. Germline V gene sequence: CDR1 LNHDA, CDR2 SQIVND (reference sequence). V was trimmed by 7 bases and J by 0 bases, leaving 10 bases between them. The CDR3 has 14 amino acids. CDR3 sequence reads: CASKLNGAKNIQYF. The CDR3 DNA reads TGTGCCAGTAAGCTGAACGGAGCCAAAAACATTCAGTACTTC.

This rearrangement joins TRBV30 to TRBJ1-5; the D gene is possibly TRBD1 (6 bases). Germline loops: CDR1 GTSNPN, CDR2 SVGIG (reference sequence). Trimming pared 0 bases from V and 0 bases from J, leaving 9 bases between. This CDR3 is 15 amino acids long. The CDR3 loop is CAWSVPGVSNQPQHF. DNA for the CDR3: TGTGCCTGGAGTGTACCAGGGGTTAGCAATCAGCCCCAGCATTTT.

The chain couples TRBV5-1 to TRBJ1-1, with D perhaps TRBD1 (6 bases). The CDR3 covers 14 residues. Germline assignment: CDR1 SGHRS and CDR2 YFSETQ. V was pared by 0 bases and J by 9 bases, with 15 bases between. The CDR3 sequence: CASSLDTGSHQAFF. DNA of the CDR3: TGCGCCAGCAGCTTGGATACAGGGAGTCACCAAGCTTTCTTT.

This CDR3 is CASSPLAGSTDTQYF. The CDR3 nucleotides read TGTGCCAGCTCCCCTCTAGCGGGGTCCACAGATACGCAGTATTTT. V and J are TRBV18 and TRBJ2-3; 9 bases agree with TRBD2. With V trimmed by 6 bases and J by 2 bases, 6 bases remained unmatched. The CDR3 has 15 amino acids. Germline loops: CDR1 KGHSH, CDR2 LQKENI.

This clone has just a few counts. The chain couples TRBV23-1 to TRBJ1-2; D perhaps matches TRBD1 (6 bases). TRBV23-1 is labeled an ORF, and its function is uncertain. Trimming left V 4 bases short and J 2 bases short, with 14 bases between. CDR3 length equals 15 residues. The CDR3 DNA is TGCGCCAGCAGTCCGAACAGGGTATTCAACTATGGCTACACCTTC. Encoded protein: CASSPNRVFNYGYTF.

This chain links TRBV9 with TRBJ2-5, with 9 bases fitting TRBD2. CDR1 is SGDLS and CDR2 is YYNGEE in the germline V gene. This CDR3 contains 16 residues. J lost 3 bases, V lost 0 bases, and 6 bases had no gene match. This CDR3 is CASSVGISGGEETQYF. The CDR3 DNA follows: TGTGCCAGCAGCGTAGGGATTAGCGGGGGTGAAGAGACCCAGTACTTC.

This chain links TRBV19 with TRBJ2-2, with TRBD2 matching 8 bases. CDR3 length: 14 residues. Germline assignment: CDR1 LNHDA and CDR2 SQIVND (reference sequence). The trim removed 7 bases at V and 3 bases at J, leaving 4 bases unmatched. CDR3 coding DNA: TGTGCCAGTACCCAGACTAGCGACACCGGGGAGCTGTTTTTT. Translating gives CASTQTSDTGELFF.

This clone was detected only once. CDR3 coding DNA: TGTGCCAGCAGTTTAGGGGACACCTCAACTGGAGGCTACACCTTC. Translation: CASSLGDTSTGGYTF. This chain uses TRBV28 with TRBJ1-2, with a possible D match to TRBD1 (6 bases). Trimming pared 2 bases from V and 8 bases from J, leaving 18 bases between. Germline CDR1 reads MDHEN; CDR2 reads SYDVKM. This CDR3 has 15 amino acids.

This chain joins TRBV6-5 and TRBJ2-1; possibly TRBD2 for D (6 bases). The germline V gene has CDR1 MNHEY and CDR2 SVGAGI. V lost 0 bases and J lost 6, with 12 bases in between. The length of the CDR3 is 15 residues. In nucleotides, the CDR3 is TGTGCCAGCAGTTACTCAATCGCTAGCGTCAATGAGCAGTTCTTC. It encodes CASSYSIASVNEQFF.

The rearrangement joins TRBV7-8 to TRBJ2-1, with TRBD2 identical over 11 bases. CDR1 and CDR2 from the germline V gene are SGHVS and FQNEAQ. This CDR3 contains 16 residues. Germline trimming cut 5 bases from V and 10 bases from J; bases unmatched to any gene: 13. The CDR3 protein is CASSARTSGPDVEQFF. In DNA form, the CDR3 reads TGTGCCAGCAGCGCGCGGACTAGCGGGCCAGATGTGGAGCAGTTCTTC.

The chain couples TRBV7-9 to TRBJ1-4; D remains ambiguous. Germline CDR1 SEHNR, CDR2 FQNEAQ (reference sequence). This CDR3 has 12 residues. V was clipped by 9 bases and J by 4 bases, with 9 bases between them. CDR3 in amino acids: CASNRDNEKLFF. CDR3 coding DNA: TGTGCCAGTAATAGAGATAATGAAAAACTGTTTTTT.

The chain has TRBV28 and TRBJ1-4; 8 bases are shared with TRBD1. The junction had 12 bases not matched to a gene; V was cut back by 7 bases and J by 8 bases. The CDR3 spans 15 residues. Per germline, CDR1 MDHEN and CDR2 SYDVKM. CDR3 sequence: CASNAGQGRMEKLFF. CDR3 bases: TGTGCCAGCAATGCCGGACAGGGTAGGATGGAAAAACTGTTTTTT. Together with reference TRBV28 and TRBJ1-4, the CDR3 gives the full variable domain: DVKVTQSSRYLVKRTGEKVFLECVQDMDHENMFWYRQDPGLGLRLIYFSYDVKMKEKGDIPEGYSVSREKKERFSLILESASTNQTSMYLCASNAGQGRMEKLFFGSGTQLSVL.

The J gene is TRBJ2-2, the V gene TRBV9, with D unclear. This CDR3 spans 14 amino acids. Trimming stripped 1 base from V and 5 bases from J, with 9 bases between. The V gene's germline CDR1 is SGDLS and CDR2 YYNGEE. This chain's CDR3 is CASSVRAETGELFF. The CDR3 DNA reads TGTGCCAGCAGCGTAAGGGCGGAGACCGGGGAGCTGTTTTTT.

The chain joins TRBV30 to TRBJ1-4; the D gene is possibly TRBD1 (5 bases). Germline CDR1 is GTSNPN and CDR2 is SVGIG (reference sequence). CDR3 length: 15 amino acids. V was cut by 3 bases and J by 1 base, with 12 bases left in between. The chain's CDR3 is CAWRPPGLTNEKLFF. For the CDR3, the DNA is TGTGCCTGGAGACCCCCAGGGTTAACTAATGAAAAACTGTTTTTT.

The rearrangement links TRBV18 to TRBJ2-7, with no clear D. CDR3 length: 13 residues. Germline V gene sequence: CDR1 KGHSH, CDR2 LQKENI. With 2 bases removed from V and 2 bases from J, the gap between germline ends came to 7 bases. The DNA of the CDR3 is TGTGCCAGCTCACCAGACCGCGCCTACGAGCAGTACTTC. Translating gives CASSPDRAYEQYF.

This chain uses TRBV5-5 with TRBJ2-7, with D unclear. Germline V lookup: CDR1 SGHKS, CDR2 YYEKEE (reference sequence). This CDR3 region has 13 residues. V dropped 3 bases and J dropped 9 bases, with 16 bases sitting between them. This CDR3 is CASSYGPGNGQYF. The CDR3 DNA follows: TGTGCCAGCAGCTACGGTCCGGGCAACGGGCAGTACTTC.

This chain joins TRBV4-1 and TRBJ2-7; 10 bases line up with TRBD2. In germline, CDR1 is MGHRA, CDR2 YSYEKL. With 4 bases clipped from V and 0 bases from J, the junction kept 0 bases outside the gene matches. The CDR3 runs to 14 residues. The CDR3 DNA follows: TGCGCCAGCAGCCTAGCGGGAGGCTCCTACGAGCAGTACTTC. Translation gives CASSLAGGSYEQYF.

The CDR3 DNA sequence: TGTGCCAGCAGTCCAAGGGGGGGACAGGGGCAGGGCTACACCTTC. Protein sequence: CASSPRGGQGQGYTF. J is TRBJ1-2 and V is TRBV2, with 10 bases lining up with TRBD1. This CDR3 is 15 amino acids long. CDR1 SNHLY and CDR2 FYNNEI come from the germline V gene. J lost 8 bases, V lost 5 bases, and 11 bases had no gene match. Looking up the rest from reference TRBV2 and TRBJ1-2 gives the full variable domain: EPEVTQTPSHQVTQMGQEVILRCVPISNHLYFYWYRQILGQKVEFLVSFYNNEISEKSEIFDDQFSVERPDGSNFTLKIRSTKLEDSAMYFCASSPRGGQGQGYTFGSGTRLTVV.

The chain joins TRBV9 to TRBJ1-2; a weak D match, TRBD1 (5 bases). This CDR3 spans 12 amino acids. The V end was cut by 4 bases, the J end by 6 bases, with 10 bases between. Germline assignment: CDR1 SGDLS and CDR2 YYNGEE. The DNA of the CDR3 is TGTGCCAGCAGCAAGTTAGGGGATGGCTACACCTTC. As protein: CASSKLGDGYTF.

This clone was recorded a few times. This rearrangement joins TRBV19 to TRBJ1-3; D is possibly TRBD1 (5 bases). V lost 5 bases and J 0 bases, leaving 14 bases between the germline ends. The CDR3 has 16 amino acids. The germline gives CDR1 LNHDA, CDR2 SQIVND (reference sequence). Here the CDR3 reads CASSSSSGLSGNTIYF. Written as DNA, the CDR3 is TGTGCCAGTAGTTCTTCCTCGGGACTCTCTGGAAACACCATATATTTT.

The gene calls are TRBV7-9 and TRBJ2-1; 8 bases agree with TRBD2. The CDR3 consists of 15 residues. Trimming took 2 bases from V and 5 from J; bases not matched to a gene: 5. Germline CDR1 SEHNR, CDR2 FQNEAQ (reference sequence). CDR3 in DNA: TGTGCCAGCAGCTTACCCAGCGGGAGTAACAATGAGCAGTTCTTC. Translation gives CASSLPSGSNNEQFF.

This clone has a single count. J is TRBJ1-2 and V is TRBV27, with TRBD1 identical over 8 bases. Germline V gene sequence: CDR1 MNHEY, CDR2 SMNVEV (reference sequence). This CDR3 has 14 residues. V was pared by 10 bases and J by 0 bases, with 7 bases of the junction left unmatched. The CDR3 here is CATYDRGPNYGYTF. As DNA, the CDR3 is TGTGCCACCTACGACAGGGGACCTAACTATGGCTACACCTTC.

This chain connects TRBV29-1 to TRBJ2-4; the D gene is possibly TRBD1 (6 bases). Germline CDR1 and CDR2: SQVTM and ANQGSEA. The CDR3 runs 12 residues. V was shortened by 6 bases and J by 8 bases, with 14 bases between the two germline ends. CDR3 amino acids: CSVRQAGDIQYF. As DNA, the CDR3 is TGCAGCGTCCGACAGGCTGGAGACATTCAGTACTTC. Full variable domain (missing parts from reference TRBV29-1 and TRBJ2-4): SAVISQKPSRDICQRGTSLTIQCQVDSQVTMMFWYRQQPGQSLTLIATANQGSEATYESGFVIDKFPISRPNLTFSTLTVSNMSPEDSSIYLCSVRQAGDIQYFGAGTRLSVL.

V is TRBV28 and J is TRBJ2-7, with a tentative D call TRBD2 (7 bases). The CDR3 has 14 amino acids. The V end was cut by 6 bases, the J end by 6 bases, with 18 bases between. CDR1 is MDHEN and CDR2 is SYDVKM in the germline V gene. CDR3 sequence (DNA): TGTGCCAGCAGCCCCGGGGGGCTTGCGGGCGAGCAGTACTTC. This codes for CASSPGGLAGEQYF.

The CDR3: CTSSHRSYEQYF. CDR3 in DNA: TGCACCAGCAGCCACAGATCCTACGAGCAGTACTTC. The chain couples TRBV1 to TRBJ2-7; the table's D call, TRBD1, was not checked against the DNA. TRBV1 is a documented pseudogene. The CDR3 spans 12 residues.

The chain recombines TRBV3-1 (or the pseudogene TRBV3-2) with TRBJ2-3; D call uncertain. Looked up from germline, CDR1 is LGHDT and CDR2 is YNNKEL (reference sequence). This CDR3 has 20 residues. Trimming removed 3 bases at V and 0 bases at J, with 25 bases between. The CDR3 spells CASSHDLGGLREASTDTQYF. In DNA, the CDR3 is TGTGCCAGCAGCCATGATTTGGGCGGTCTTAGAGAGGCTAGCACAGATACGCAGTATTTT.

The CDR3 nucleotides are TGTGCCAGCAGCTTAGTTCCAGGGCCAGGAGGCTACACCTTC. Its protein is CASSLVPGPGGYTF. The chain combines TRBV11-2 with TRBJ1-2, with D maybe TRBD1 (5 bases). The germline V and J ends were trimmed by 1 base and 8 bases, with 14 bases remaining between them. Per germline, CDR1 SGHAT and CDR2 FQNNGV. The CDR3 sequence is 14 residues long.

This clone appeared a single time. The rearrangement links TRBV5-1 to TRBJ1-2; 7 bases map to TRBD1. The ends lost 0 bases at V and 6 bases at J; junction bases unmatched: 5. The CDR3 sequence is 14 residues long. CDR1 is SGHRS and CDR2 is YFSETQ in the germline V gene. Written as DNA, the CDR3 is TGCGCCAGCAGCTTGGGGCAGGGGGACCATGGCTACACCTTC. This codes for CASSLGQGDHGYTF.

The chain combines TRBV18 with TRBJ1-4; D gene unclear. CDR3 size: 14 residues. Trimming removed 7 bases at V and 3 bases at J, with 12 bases between. Germline-derived CDR1 and CDR2 are KGHSH and LQKENI. CDR3 DNA sequence: TGTGCCAGCTTTGGTGGTCTGGCTAATGAAAAACTGTTTTTT. Translating gives CASFGGLANEKLFF.

The V and J genes are TRBV27 and TRBJ1-1; D not certain. CDR1 is MNHEY and CDR2 is SMNVEV in the germline V gene (reference sequence). Trimming took 5 bases from V and 5 from J, leaving 12 bases between them. The CDR3 spans 13 residues. The CDR3 DNA reads TGTGCCAGCAGTCGGACCATCGGGACTGAAGCTTTCTTT. It is translated as CASSRTIGTEAFF.

V is TRBV5-6 and J is TRBJ1-2, with D uncertain. The CDR3 has 14 amino acids. Trimming shortened V by 3 bases and J by 4 bases, and 13 bases separated the two germline ends. Looked up from germline, CDR1 is SGHDT and CDR2 is YYEEEE. CDR3 region: CASSYQVVGYGYTF. The CDR3 DNA follows: TGTGCCAGCAGCTACCAGGTGGTTGGCTATGGCTACACCTTC. The full variable domain, its missing parts supplied by reference TRBV5-6 and TRBJ1-2, is DAGVTQSPTHLIKTRGQQVTLRCSPKSGHDTVSWYQQALGQGPQFIFQYYEEEERQRGNFPDRFSGHQFPNYSSELNVNALLLGDSALYLCASSYQVVGYGYTFGSGTRLTVV.

The rearrangement joins TRBV6-5 to TRBJ1-1, with D perhaps TRBD1 (5 bases). V was trimmed by 6 bases and J by 4 bases, leaving 9 bases between them. Germline CDR1 MNHEY, CDR2 SVGAGI. This CDR3 has 12 amino acids. CDR3 nucleotide sequence: TGTGCCAGCAGCCCAGGGCGCACTGAAGCTTTCTTT. Its protein product is CASSPGRTEAFF.